The entry below gives a single T cell receptor (beta chain) sequence along with its context. Its antigen is unidentified. The observed sequence ends 3 residues before the CDR3 terminus, with the missing tail filled in from the germline J gene. Recipients received nonmyeloablative bone marrow transplants from related graft donors, with transient mixed chimerism. Thawed PBMCs were FACS-sorted into unstimulated CD4+CD25+CD127- regulatory T cells, CD4+CD25- non-regulatory cells, CD4 and CD8 cells. This CDR3 has 15 amino acids. Germline CDR1 is SGHAT and CDR2 is FQDESV (reference sequence). The junction had 2 bases not matched to a gene; V was cut back by 2 bases and J by 0 bases. The entry originates in a study of Tregs in tolerant kidney transplant recipients. Study-wide points: Activated donor B cell expansion appeared to reveal the most relevant donor-specific TCRbeta repertoire.

Sequencing used immunoSEQ multiplex PCR; TCRdb keeps in-frame clones, though not all of them. The listing contains about 31,000 clones. The rearrangement links TRBV11-1 to TRBJ2-7; 9 bases are shared with TRBD2. The sequencing here drew on CD4+ T cells from blood (PBMCs), taken 24 months after the transplant. This TCR came from a human patient who received a combined kidney and bone marrow transplant. Some T cells may originate from the graft donor. The CDR3 bases that were read are TGTGCCAGCAGCTTACTAGCGGGAAACTCCTACGAG. Its translation: CASSLLAGNSYE. The entire CDR3 protein reads CASSLLAGNSYEQYF.